This TCR beta chain is drawn from a study of blood T cell repertoires in COVID-19 (dated by TCRdb to the early 2020s). General notes on the study: Collaborator samples came from the United States, Italy and Spain and covered acute and convalescent phases of COVID-19. The material from the prospective study consisted of cDNA or gDNA derived from T cells, B-cell-depleted T cells, or PBMCs. The dataset comprised deeply sampled blood TCRbeta repertoires from subjects exposed to, actively infected with, or recovered from COVID-19. The repertoires were released in a freely available public database intended as a resource for research on the immune response to SARS-CoV-2. Samples came from the ongoing ImmuneRACE study (first 160 participants) plus 1,254 subjects from 6 global collaborators. The sample metadata nearly always contained a de-identified subject ID, COVID-19 status, age in years and sex. Where HLA class I and class II types were available, the types were taken from metadata supplied by the sample provider, not from assay-based typing. Findings and caveats that apply to the study as a whole: Clinical and demographic metadata were provided uncurated, with the amount varying by source and participant.

The CDR3 has 14 amino acids, counting the end cysteine and phenylalanine. The entry retains the CDR3 DNA only, 42 bases that are in frame from base 1. The V and J ends are trimmed by 4 bases and 6 bases, leaving 12 bases between them. CDR1 and CDR2, looked up from the germline V gene, are KGHDR and SFDVKD. Participants in the prospective study were enrolled through a virtual design, were aged about 18 to 100 years, and lived in roughly 26 United States geographic areas. In the prospective study, participants were assigned to cohorts based on the clinical history participants reported in a screening survey and a study questionnaire. Recovered participants in ImmuneRACE Cohort 3 were defined by two consecutive negative NP/OP PCR tests, clearance by a healthcare professional, or resolution of symptoms. In the prospective study, whole blood, serum and a nasopharyngeal or oropharyngeal swab were collected from each participant by mobile phlebotomists. Over a roughly two-month period, participants in the prospective study had the option of providing additional blood draws and questionnaires. Blood samples from the prospective study were shipped frozen or at room temperature prior to DNA extraction.

In this sample, this clone turned up once. Its target antigen remains unknown. Within one base of it there is no much larger clone, and no base qualities were kept. Distinct nucleotide sequences in the sample also encode this CDR3. The immunoSEQ Assay, a bias-controlled multiplex PCR, was used to amplify TCRbeta CDR3 regions from genomic DNA. The original methods were these. The number of nucleated cells in each sample was estimated by amplification of reference gene primers within the assay. Sequence reads were collapsed and filtered to measure the absolute abundance of every unique TCRbeta CDR3 rearrangement. For each sample, productive Simpson clonality was calculated as the square root of Simpson's diversity index over productive rearrangements. Here the immuneACCESS table is served through TCRdb, limited to in-frame sequences with V and J called. Missing clones are a known gap in these copies; in checked studies unresolved V genes cover under half, and the rest lacks a known reason. That table gives V, J and clone size, and the DNA gave D and trimming. The sample includes over 350,000 clones, with around nine tenths observed a single time. About a tenth of the sample comes from the top ten.

The sequence was obtained from a woman between 50 and 59 years old who had recovered from COVID-19. The chain is assembled from TRBV24-1 and TRBJ1-5; a weak D assignment points to TRBD1 (6 bases agree). The sample comprised PBMCs or T cells enriched from blood (not recorded which). CDR3 loop: CATSDPGVAQPQHF. The sequenced DNA is TGTGCCACCAGTGACCCAGGGGTAGCTCAGCCCCAGCATTTT.